This paragraph covers one TCR beta chain sequence. Its matching antigen is unknown. Per germline, CDR1 SNHLY and CDR2 FYNNEI. The CDR3 is made up of 15 amino acids. The V and J ends lost 8 bases and 6 bases respectively, with 20 bases between them. The sample comes from a study of T cell clonotyping in hematopoietic cell transplantation. Whole-study results and caveats: Broader posttransplant TCR repertoire diversity was predicted by graft donor and pretransplant recipient Inverse Simpson Index values.

The time point: recipient sample about 28 days before transplant, after cytoreduction. Measured with immunoSEQ multiplex PCR; TCRdb has only the in-frame clones, and not every one. Among about 80,000 clones, less than 96% were seen once, and the ten largest hold under 2%. Specimen: peripheral blood mononuclear cells, collected before stem cell transplant. The sequence was obtained from a woman aged 50 to 60 with acute myeloid leukemia. Some clones in this sample may be carry-over from other donors' samples. This chain joins TRBV2 and TRBJ2-1, with D tentatively TRBD1 (6 bases). The CDR3: CASEAAKTGVNEQFF. In nucleotides, the CDR3 is TGTGCCAGCGAGGCGGCTAAGACAGGAGTCAATGAGCAGTTCTTC.